Listed here is a single TCR beta chain. These data belong to a study of blood T cell repertoires in COVID-19. Study-level background: The cDNA or gDNA used as material had been derived from T cells, B-cell-depleted T cells, or PBMCs.

Trimming took off 2 bases at V and 4 bases at J, with 9 bases between the two ends. In germline, CDR1 is MNHEY, CDR2 SVGAGI. The CDR3 is 15 residues long. Profiled with immunoSEQ multiplex PCR; TCRdb holds only in-frame clones, not every one. The data contain 150,000 to 200,000 clones, roughly 87% of them seen just once; the ten biggest clones take up 8% to 13%. Participant ages covered roughly 18 to 89 years across 24 US areas. Participants reported their clinical history, and cohort assignment relied on those reports. The sequence derives from a man aged 45 to 65 who had recovered from COVID-19. Sequenced sample: PBMCs or T cells enriched from blood (not recorded which). The chain is built from TRBV6-5 and TRBJ2-6; possible D gene TRBD2, 5 bases. The DNA of the CDR3 is TGTGCCAGCAGTTACGGGAGATTCGGGGCCAACGTCCTGACTTTC. Its protein product is CASSYGRFGANVLTF.